This T cell receptor beta chain was observed in a study of T cell changes during pregnancy in multiple sclerosis. Trimming cost V 7 bases and J 0 bases, with 11 bases left between them. This CDR3 is 15 amino acids long. The germline CDR1 and CDR2 sequences are SGHNT and YYREEE (reference sequence). The method was immunoSEQ multiplex PCR; TCRdb's version includes in-frame clones alone and lacks a portion of them. The sample yields approximately 99,000 clones, just over 90% seen once. V and J are TRBV5-4 and TRBJ2-6; D is ambiguous. The sequenced sample was peripheral blood, obtained in the second trimester of pregnancy. The clonotype originates from a female donor in good health, enrolled as a control in a pregnancy study. CDR3 bases: TGTGCCAGCCCTAGGCCCGGCTCTGGGGCCAACGTCCTGACTTTC. Protein: CASPRPGSGANVLTF. Full variable domain (remainder filled in from reference TRBV5-4 and TRBJ2-6): ETGVTQSPTHLIKTRGQQVTLRCSSQSGHNTVSWYQQALGQGPQFIFQYYREEENGRGNFPPRFSGLQFPNYSSELNVNALELDDSALYLCASPRPGSGANVLTFGAGSRLTVL.